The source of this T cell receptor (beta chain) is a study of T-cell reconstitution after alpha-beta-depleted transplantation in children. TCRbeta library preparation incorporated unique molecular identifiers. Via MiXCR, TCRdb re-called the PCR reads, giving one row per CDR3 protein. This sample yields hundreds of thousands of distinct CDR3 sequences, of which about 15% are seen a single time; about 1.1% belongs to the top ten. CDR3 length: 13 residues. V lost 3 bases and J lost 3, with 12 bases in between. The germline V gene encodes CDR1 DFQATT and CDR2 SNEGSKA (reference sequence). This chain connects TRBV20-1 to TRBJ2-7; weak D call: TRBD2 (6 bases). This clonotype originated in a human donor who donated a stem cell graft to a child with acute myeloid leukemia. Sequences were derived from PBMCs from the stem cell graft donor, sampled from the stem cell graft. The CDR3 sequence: CSARGGINYEQYV. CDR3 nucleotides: TGCAGTGCTAGGGGGGGTATTAACTACGAGCAGTACGTC.